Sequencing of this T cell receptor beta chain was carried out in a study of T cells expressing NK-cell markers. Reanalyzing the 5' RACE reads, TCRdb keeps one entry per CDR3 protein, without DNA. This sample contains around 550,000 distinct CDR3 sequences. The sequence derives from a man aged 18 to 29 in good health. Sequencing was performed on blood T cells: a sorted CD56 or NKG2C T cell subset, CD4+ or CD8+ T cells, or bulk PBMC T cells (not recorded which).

The CDR3 protein is CASSFPRLAGGSDTEAFF. This chain connects TRBV7-6 to TRBJ1-1; TCRdb lists TRBD1, though no DNA is available to test this call. The CDR3 loop spans 18 amino acids. The germline gives CDR1 SGHVS, CDR2 FNYEAQ.